This T cell receptor beta chain was identified in a study of blood T cell repertoires in COVID-19. Study overall: Acute and convalescent COVID-19 samples came from the United States, Italy and Spain. PBMCs, B-cell-depleted T cells, or T cells provided the cDNA or gDNA that made up the material.

The V end was cut by 2 bases, the J end by 3 bases, with 7 bases between. The length of the CDR3 is 13 residues. The authors' processing: Researchers report that nucleated cell counts were estimated from reference gene primer amplification. Data came from immunoSEQ multiplex PCR; TCRdb stores just in-frame clones and leaves some out. Clonal size and the V and J genes are those of that table, whereas D and trimming came from the DNA. This sample yields about 98,000 clones, of which 70% to 90% are seen a single time; less than 3.5% belongs to the top ten. This chain joins TRBV12-3 or TRBV12-4 and TRBJ1-1; D gene unclear. The source of this sequence is a man aged 45-65 years with active or convalescent COVID-19. Sequenced input: peripheral blood. CDR3 DNA sequence: TGTGCCAGCAGTTTAACCCGCGACACTGAAGCTTTCTTT. This sequence encodes CASSLTRDTEAFF.